This is a list of T cell receptor beta chains from one sample in a study of OX40 agonist ivuxolimab in advanced cancers. Sequencing used immunoSEQ multiplex PCR; TCRdb keeps in-frame clones, though not all of them. The sample includes roughly 48,000 clones, approximately 90% of them seen just once. The source material was CD4+ or CD8+ T cells sorted from blood, sampled in a trial of the OX40 agonist ivuxolimab. The receptor source for this set is an adult with an advanced solid tumor such as melanoma, head and neck, liver or kidney cancer. CDR3s leave out the opening cysteine and the closing phenylalanine or tryptophan. D genes are given only for firm matches. Size values are once, few and many counts, or a class for expanded clones, and some rows have none.

j_call d_call v_call clone_size cdr3_aa
TRBJ2-3 TRBD1 TRBV9 NA ASSVYGQGTDTQY
TRBJ2-7 NA TRBV19 NA ASSAGPGGEQY
TRBJ2-7 NA TRBV6-5 NA ASSYSRTAYEQY
TRBJ2-3 TRBD2 TRBV9 NA ASSVGGLAGVENTQY
TRBJ2-1 NA TRBV12-5 NA ASGLIFGFSSYNEQF
TRBJ2-1 TRBD2 TRBV9 NA ASSVSRLAGELYNEQF
TRBJ1-5 NA TRBV19 once ASSIALSGGQPQH
TRBJ2-2 NA TRBV27 NA ASSSGTGELF
TRBJ2-1 TRBD2 TRBV9 once ASSFFGNLAGSRDEQF
TRBJ1-4 TRBD1 TRBV28 NA ASETGVSNEKLF
TRBJ2-3 NA TRBV4-3 NA ASSQALRVKGTDTQY
TRBJ2-7 NA TRBV5-4 once ASSPGTTYEQY
TRBJ2-5 NA TRBV5-8 NA ASSLTETQY
TRBJ1-2 NA TRBV9 NA ASSVVGLYGYT
TRBJ2-7 NA TRBV6-5 NA ASSYSEGSEQY
TRBJ2-2 TRBD1 TRBV19 NA ASSTIGQGANTGELF
TRBJ2-3 NA TRBV11-3 NA ASTLEFGNTDTQY
TRBJ1-3 NA TRBV7-9 NA ASSFMGGGNTIY